One sample yielded the 8 T cell receptor beta chains listed below, sequenced in a study of T cells in Graves' hyperthyroidism and ophthalmopathy. Amplification targeted TCR beta CDR3 regions from RNA transcripts. The HTBI primer set was used in a first-round RT-PCR of the TCR CDR3. One entry per CDR3 protein results from TCRdb running MiXCR on the multiplex PCR reads. Found here are 700,000 to 950,000 distinct CDR3 sequences, approximately 36% of them singletons; the top ten hold around 31%. Sequenced sample: blood. The source of these receptors is a woman in her forties with Graves' hyperthyroidism.

This clonotype was detected ten times or more. The chain has TRBV7-9 and TRBJ1-1; D gene unclear. Germline V gene lookup returns CDR1 SEHNR and CDR2 FQNEAQ (reference sequence). V was trimmed by 5 bases and J by 0 bases, leaving 4 bases between them. The CDR3 has 12 amino acids. The CDR3 sequence: CASSPLNTEAFF. The DNA of the CDR3 is TGTGCCAGCAGCCCCCTGAACACTGAAGCTTTCTTT.

This clonotype was recorded at least ten times. The rearrangement links TRBV29-1 to TRBJ2-7; 10 positions match TRBD1. CDR1 and CDR2 from the germline V gene are SQVTM and ANQGSEA. V shed 5 bases and J 6 bases; nucleotides not matched to a gene: 13. The CDR3 totals 15 residues. CDR3: CSVRQGQGKGGEQYF. The DNA for the CDR3 is TGCAGCGTTCGGCAGGGACAGGGGAAAGGTGGCGAGCAGTACTTC.

For this clonotype: A much larger clone differs from this one at a single base, so this may be a read error. This rearrangement joins TRBV20-1 to TRBJ2-7; weak D call: TRBD2 (5 bases). From germline, CDR1 is DFQATT and CDR2 SNEGSKA (reference sequence). CDR3 size: 12 residues. V was trimmed by 1 base and J by 5 bases, leaving 9 bases between them. CDR3 in DNA: TGCAGTGCTAGAGGTCACGGGGACGAGCAGTACTTC. The encoded protein is CSARGHGDEQYF.

This clonotype was seen at least ten times. The J gene is TRBJ1-6, the V gene TRBV13, with D unclear. Looked up from germline, CDR1 is PRHDT and CDR2 is FYEKMQ (reference sequence). The V and J ends lost 0 bases and 10 bases respectively, with 13 bases between them. The CDR3 contains 15 residues. The CDR3 DNA follows: TGTGCCAGCAGCTTAGGGCGGGGAAAAGAATCACCCCTCCACTTT. This sequence encodes CASSLGRGKESPLHF.

This clonotype was observed many times. The chain employs TRBV20-1 and TRBJ2-5, with D uncertain. The CDR3 runs 12 residues. V was clipped by 1 base and J by 2 bases, with 5 bases between them. Germline V gene sequence: CDR1 DFQATT, CDR2 SNEGSKA (reference sequence). The CDR3 here is CSARGLQETQYF. CDR3 coding DNA: TGCAGTGCTAGAGGGCTGCAAGAGACCCAGTACTTC.

In this sample, this clonotype turned up a few times. V gene TRBV6-2 or TRBV6-3 combines with J gene TRBJ1-5; no clear D gene. CDR1 and CDR2 (germline): MNHEY, SVGEGT. CDR3 length: 15 residues. V lost 6 bases and J 0 bases, leaving 12 bases between the germline ends. The CDR3 nucleotides are TGTGCCAGCAGGACGCTAAGGGATAGCAATCAGCCCCAGCATTTT. Translated, it gives CASRTLRDSNQPQHF.

This sequence joins TRBV5-6 and TRBJ2-5; D tentatively fits TRBD1 or TRBD2 (5 bases each). The V end lost 0 bases, the J end lost 5 bases, and 11 bases lay between the germline ends. CDR3 length equals 14 residues. Germline values: CDR1 SGHDT, CDR2 YYEEEE. CDR3 sequence (DNA): TGTGCCAGCAGCTTGGCCTCCTGGGGGGAGACCCAGTACTTC. It encodes CASSLASWGETQYF.

This clonotype was seen many times. The rearrangement joins TRBV7-2 to TRBJ2-5; the D call may be TRBD1 or TRBD2 (5 bases each). Germline V gene sequence: CDR1 SGHTA, CDR2 FQGNSA. V was shortened by 4 bases and J by 3 bases, with 15 bases between the two germline ends. The CDR3 sequence is 15 residues long. CDR3 sequence (DNA): TGTGCCAGCAGCTCGGGGCGGTTTGGGGAAGAGACCCAGTACTTC. Encoded protein: CASSSGRFGEETQYF.